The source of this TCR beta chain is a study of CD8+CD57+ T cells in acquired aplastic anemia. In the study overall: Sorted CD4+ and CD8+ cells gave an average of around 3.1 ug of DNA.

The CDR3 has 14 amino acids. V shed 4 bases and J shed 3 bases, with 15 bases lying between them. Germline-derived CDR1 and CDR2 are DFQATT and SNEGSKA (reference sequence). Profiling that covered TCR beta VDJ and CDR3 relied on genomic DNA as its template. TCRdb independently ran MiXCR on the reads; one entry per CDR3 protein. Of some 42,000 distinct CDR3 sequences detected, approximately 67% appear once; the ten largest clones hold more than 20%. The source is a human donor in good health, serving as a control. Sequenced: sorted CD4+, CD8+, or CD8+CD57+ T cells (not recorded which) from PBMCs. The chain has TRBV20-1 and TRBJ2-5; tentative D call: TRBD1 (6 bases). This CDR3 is CSAKGDTGKETQYF. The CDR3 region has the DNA TGCAGTGCTAAGGGGGACACGGGCAAAGAGACCCAGTACTTC.